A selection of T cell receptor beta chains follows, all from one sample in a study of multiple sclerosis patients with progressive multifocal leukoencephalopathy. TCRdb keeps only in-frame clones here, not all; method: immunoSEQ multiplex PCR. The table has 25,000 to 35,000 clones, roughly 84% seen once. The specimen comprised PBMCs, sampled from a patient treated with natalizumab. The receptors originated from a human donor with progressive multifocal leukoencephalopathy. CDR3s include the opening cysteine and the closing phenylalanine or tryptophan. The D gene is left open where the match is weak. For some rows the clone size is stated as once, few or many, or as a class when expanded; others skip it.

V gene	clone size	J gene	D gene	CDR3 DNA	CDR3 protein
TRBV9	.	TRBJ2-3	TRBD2	TGTGCCAGCAGCCCCCTAGGGACTAGCGGGAGTAATACGCAGTATTTT	CASSPLGTSGSNTQYF
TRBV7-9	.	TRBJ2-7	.	TGTGCCAGCACGGGACACATCGAGCAGTACTTC	CASTGHIEQYF
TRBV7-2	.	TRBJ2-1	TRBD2	TGTGCCAGCAGCTCCTATCTGACTAGCGGGAACCAGCAGTTCTTC	CASSSYLTSGNQQFF
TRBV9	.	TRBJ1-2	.	TGTGCCAGCAGCGTAGGGCCGGCGAACTATGGCTACACCTTC	CASSVGPANYGYTF
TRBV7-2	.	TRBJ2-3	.	TGTGCCAGCAGTCCCTCTAGTTGGGGAACAGATACGCAGTATTTT	CASSPSSWGTDTQYF
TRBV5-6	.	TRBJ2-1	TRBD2	TGTGCCAGCAGCTTCTTGGCAATCGCGGGAGAAAATGAGCAGTTCTTC	CASSFLAIAGENEQFF
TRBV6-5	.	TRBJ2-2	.	TGTGCCAGCAGTTACGGGGCCAGGGGCACCGGGGAGCTGTTTTTT	CASSYGARGTGELFF
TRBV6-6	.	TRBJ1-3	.	TGTGCCAGCAGCCTATCCCGGGACCCGGGGAACACCATATATTTT	CASSLSRDPGNTIYF
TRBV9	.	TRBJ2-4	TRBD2	TGTGCCAGCAGCCCAGTGGCGGGAGTGGGCAAAAACATTCAGTACTTC	CASSPVAGVGKNIQYF
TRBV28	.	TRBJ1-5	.	TGTGCCAGCAGTTTCGGAGGGGCCAGGGCTCAGCCCCAGCATTTT	CASSFGGARAQPQHF
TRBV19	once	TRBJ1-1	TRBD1	TGTGCCAGTAGTTTGCAGGGGGGGCACACTGAAGCTTTCTTT	CASSLQGGHTEAFF
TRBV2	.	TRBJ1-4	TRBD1	TGTGCCAGCGGACGGGACAGGGCTAATGAAAAACTGTTTTTT	CASGRDRANEKLFF
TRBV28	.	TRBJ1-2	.	TGTGCCAGCAGGGCCGGGAACAGGGTTCATGGCTACACCTTC	CASRAGNRVHGYTF
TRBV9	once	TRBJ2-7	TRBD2	TGTGCCAGCAGCGGGGGACTAGGGAGAGGGGAGCAGTACTTC	CASSGGLGRGEQYF
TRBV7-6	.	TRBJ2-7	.	TGTGCCAGCAGCTTAGGGCCGCCGCGGACCCCCTACGAGCAGTACTTC	CASSLGPPRTPYEQYF
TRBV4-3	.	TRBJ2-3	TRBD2	TGCGCCAGCAGCCAAGATCCAGCAGCGGGAGGGCCAGGGGATACGCAGTATTTT	CASSQDPAAGGPGDTQYF